This T cell receptor (beta chain) derives from a study of T-cell reconstitution after alpha-beta-depleted transplantation in children. Note on this clonotype: What it binds is not known.

Whole-study results and caveats: Several hundred expanded graft clones reportedly gave rise to the alpha-beta T cells present about two months after transplant.

TCRbeta library preparation incorporated unique molecular identifiers. From the PCR reads, TCRdb called clonotypes with MiXCR, one entry per CDR3 protein. The table lists 300,000 to 400,000 distinct CDR3 sequences, around 15% of them singletons. CDR3 length equals 15 residues. Trimming removed 3 bases at V and 3 bases at J, with 15 bases between. Germline loops: CDR1 MNHEY, CDR2 SMNVEV (reference sequence). The V and J genes are TRBV27 and TRBJ2-7, with D uncertain. The sequence derives from a male patient aged 2 to 9 who had a stem cell transplant for acute lymphoblastic leukemia, so the T cells may come from the graft donor. The sequences come from PBMCs, mostly from graft donor cells, collected 360 days after TCRalphabeta/CD19-depleted stem cell transplant. CDR3 DNA: TGTGCCAGCAGTTTTATAGGGCCACAACTCTACGAGCAGTACTTC. This translates into CASSFIGPQLYEQYF.